This record looks at one T cell receptor beta chain sequence and its context. V dropped 5 bases and J dropped 7 bases, with 11 bases sitting between them. Per the germline V gene, CDR1 is MNHEY and CDR2 is SVGAGI. This CDR3 has 13 amino acids. Regarding time point: blood 2 weeks post-SBRT. Treatment defined: 15 Gy SBRT to primary tumor, nephrectomy 4 weeks later. This sample is part of a study of radiation and T cells in renal cell carcinoma. Profiling relied on immunoSEQ multiplex PCR, and the TCRdb table lists in-frame clones only, not all of them. The sample contains tens of thousands of clones, about 80% of which appear only once.

The TCR sequence derives from a woman in her seventies with renal cell carcinoma. This chain links TRBV6-5 with TRBJ1-4; maybe TRBD1 (5 bases). The sample was blood, taken from a patient whose treatment included radiotherapy and nephrectomy. Here the CDR3 DNA reads TGTGCCAGCAGTACTCAGGGTGGTGAAAAACTGTTTTTT. Its translation is CASSTQGGEKLFF.